The next 7 T cell receptor beta chains were all read from a single sample in a study of cytomegalovirus exposure and HLA in healthy donors. With 60 Vbeta and 13 Jbeta primers, the PCR was carried out. Some clones are missing from TCRdb's copy, which holds only in-frame ones; the method was immunoSEQ multiplex PCR. The table has about 81,000 clones, over 70% seen once. Sequenced input: PBMCs. These receptors were collected from a man aged 50 to 60 in good health and CMV-seropositive.

This clone was recorded only once. The chain links TRBV6-5 to TRBJ1-1, with D uncertain. Germline CDR1 is MNHEY and CDR2 is SVGAGI. This CDR3 has 14 residues. The V and J ends lost 0 bases and 4 bases respectively, with 9 bases between them. CDR3 region: CASSYSKGVTEAFF. CDR3 coding DNA: TGTGCCAGCAGTTACTCGAAGGGAGTCACTGAAGCTTTCTTT.

The V and J genes are TRBV27 and TRBJ1-5, with no clear D. With 8 bases removed from V and 6 bases from J, the gap between germline ends came to 14 bases. The CDR3 contains 13 residues. Germline CDR1 reads MNHEY; CDR2 reads SMNVEV (reference sequence). DNA of the CDR3: TGTGCCAGCGGATACTGCGGGTTTCAGCCCCAGCATTTT. Translated: CASGYCGFQPQHF.

The chain employs TRBV5-4 and TRBJ1-2; TRBD1 is a possible D gene (6 bases). The CDR3 contains 14 residues. Germline V gene data show CDR1 as SGHNT and CDR2 as YYREEE (reference sequence). Deletions cut 2 bases from V and 1 base from J, with 9 bases between. The CDR3 protein is CASSFRGNNYGYTF. The DNA for the CDR3 is TGTGCCAGCAGCTTTAGGGGGAATAACTATGGCTACACCTTC.

The chain carries TRBV6-6 and TRBJ2-7, with D unclear. CDR3 size: 13 residues. The germline CDR1 and CDR2 sequences are MNHNY and SVGAGI (reference sequence). Trimming took off 5 bases at V and 7 bases at J, with 15 bases between the two ends. The CDR3 nucleotides read TGTGCCAGCAGTCTGACTCCAACTCTAGAGCAGTACTTC. Translated, it gives CASSLTPTLEQYF.

This chain uses TRBV7-3 with TRBJ1-1; weak D call: TRBD1 (5 bases). The V end was cut by 5 bases, the J end by 2 bases, with 9 bases between. Germline assignment: CDR1 SGHTA and CDR2 FQGTGA. The CDR3 is 13 amino acids. CDR3 sequence (DNA): TGTGCCAGCAGCCAACAGGTTAACACTGAAGCTTTCTTT. Protein sequence: CASSQQVNTEAFF.

The chain has TRBV6-6 and TRBJ2-1, with D maybe TRBD2 (5 bases). Germline V CDR1 and CDR2: MNHNY, SVGAGI (reference sequence). Trimming removed 7 bases from V and 1 base from J, with 14 bases in between. The CDR3 consists of 15 residues. CDR3 DNA sequence: TGTGCCAGCAAACCTAGCATCATATCCTACAATGAGCAGTTCTTC. This translates into CASKPSIISYNEQFF.

Only a few counts were recorded for this clone. The chain uses TRBV10-2 and TRBJ2-1; TRBD1 matches at 9 bases. The CDR3 spans 15 residues. V trimming: 6 bases; J trimming: 2 bases; junction bases outside the gene matches: 5. Germline V gives CDR1 WSHSY, CDR2 SAAADI. Written as DNA, the CDR3 is TGCGCCAGCAGGCCACGGGACAGGGCCTACAATGAGCAGTTCTTC. This encodes CASRPRDRAYNEQFF.